One and the same sample provided the 19 T cell receptor beta chains below, sequenced in a study of shared clonotypes between healthy human individuals. Clones were sequenced by immunoSEQ multiplex PCR, and TCRdb holds only the in-frame ones, with some missing. The sample includes hundreds of thousands of clones, 97% of them seen just once. The material sequenced was naive CD4+ T cells sorted from blood. Subset specified: CD45RA+ positively selected. These receptors originate from a woman in her thirties in good health.

The V gene is TRBV4-1, the J gene TRBJ2-1; no firm D call. Germline CDR1 and CDR2: MGHRA and YSYEKL. The CDR3 runs to 13 residues. V lost 0 bases, J lost 5 bases, and 5 bases lay in between. CDR3 sequence: CASSQEPDNEQFF. The DNA for the CDR3 is TGCGCCAGCAGCCAAGAGCCAGACAATGAGCAGTTCTTC.

The rearrangement uses TRBV21-1 and TRBJ1-5; TRBD1, the table's D call, lacks a check against the DNA. TRBV21-1 is noted as a pseudogene. The CDR3 has 17 residues. The CDR3 bases are TGTGCCAGCAGCAACAGTAGGGGCGGAAATAGCAATCAGCCCCAGCATTTT. Protein product: CASSNSRGGNSNQPQHF.

The chain carries TRBV18 and TRBJ2-3; TRBD2 agrees at 8 bases. The V gene end was trimmed by 2 bases and the J gene end by 2 bases; junction bases not matched to a gene: 3. Per the germline V gene, CDR1 is KGHSH and CDR2 is LQKENI. The CDR3 has 15 residues. In DNA form, the CDR3 reads TGTGCCAGCTCACCAGGCGGGAGGTACACAGATACGCAGTATTTT. Translation: CASSPGGRYTDTQYF.

In its sample, this clone was seen once. V gene TRBV4-1 combines with J gene TRBJ2-4; D may be TRBD1 (5 bases). The germline V gene encodes CDR1 MGHRA and CDR2 YSYEKL. CDR3 length: 13 amino acids. V was cut by 1 base and J by 6 bases, with 7 bases left in between. The chain's CDR3 is CASSQGQLNIQYF. CDR3 in DNA: TGCGCCAGCAGCCAAGGACAGCTAAACATTCAGTACTTC.

V is TRBV19 and J is TRBJ2-1, with D possibly being TRBD2 (6 bases). V lost 10 bases to trimming and J lost 3 bases, with 16 bases between them. The CDR3 runs 14 residues. CDR1 and CDR2 (germline): LNHDA, SQIVND (reference sequence). CDR3 in DNA: TGTGCCACCGGGGGTCACGGCTTCTACAATGAGCAGTTCTTC. Amino acids: CATGGHGFYNEQFF.

J is TRBJ2-7 and V is TRBV2; TRBD1 agrees at 11 bases. V was clipped by 7 bases and J by 3 bases; unmatched bases: 5. Per the germline V gene, CDR1 is SNHLY and CDR2 is FYNNEI. This CDR3 comprises 14 residues. The DNA for the CDR3 is TGTGCCAGCATCTGGGGGACAGGGGGCTACGAGCAGTACTTC. This translates into CASIWGTGGYEQYF.

This chain links TRBV7-9 with TRBJ1-1; TRBD1 might be the D (5 bases). Germline CDR1 and CDR2: SEHNR and FQNEAQ (reference sequence). Trimming cost V 1 base and J 0 bases, with 15 bases left between them. The CDR3 is made up of 17 amino acids. DNA of the CDR3: TGTGCCAGCAGCTTAGGAGGGCGTACGGGACTGAACACTGAAGCTTTCTTT. It translates to CASSLGGRTGLNTEAFF. The full variable domain, rest sourced from reference TRBV7-9 and TRBJ1-1, is DTGVSQNPRHKITKRGQNVTFRCDPISEHNRLYWYRQTLGQGPEFLTYFQNEAQLEKSRLLSDRFSAERPKGSFSTLEIQRTEQGDSAMYLCASSLGGRTGLNTEAFFGQGTRLTVV.

This rearrangement joins TRBV2 to TRBJ2-7; TRBD1 agrees at 7 bases. The CDR3 sequence is 14 residues long. In germline, CDR1 is SNHLY, CDR2 FYNNEI. The trim removed 8 bases at V and 3 bases at J, leaving 10 bases unmatched. CDR3 region: CASGVTGVNYEQYF. In DNA, the CDR3 is TGTGCCAGCGGGGTAACAGGGGTCAACTACGAGCAGTACTTC.

The CDR3 reads CASSVSAANTGELFF. The CDR3 coding sequence is TGTGCCAGCAGTGTTTCAGCGGCAAACACCGGGGAGCTGTTTTTT. The rearrangement links TRBV6-1 to TRBJ2-2; D possibly corresponds to TRBD2 (5 bases). The length of the CDR3 is 15 residues. V lost 4 bases, J lost 2 bases, and 11 bases lay in between. Germline V gene data show CDR1 as MNHNS and CDR2 as SASEGT.

V and J are TRBV6-4 and TRBJ2-2; 9 bases align to TRBD2. Trimming removed 6 bases from V and 0 bases from J; junction bases left unmatched: 5. This CDR3 contains 16 residues. Germline-derived CDR1 and CDR2 are MRHNA and SNTAGT. CDR3 sequence (DNA): TGTGCCAGCAGCCGGACTAGCGCCTCGAACACCGGGGAGCTGTTTTTT. The encoded protein is CASSRTSASNTGELFF.

The rearrangement joins TRBV10-1 to TRBJ2-1; 13 nucleotides match TRBD2. The CDR3 is 16 residues long. Trimming took 3 bases from V and 6 from J; bases not matched to a gene: 5. CDR1 WNHNN and CDR2 SYGVQD come from the germline V gene (reference sequence). The CDR3 nucleotides are TGCGCCAGCAGTGAACAACTAGCGGGAGGGAGCAATGAGCAGTTCTTC. This translates into CASSEQLAGGSNEQFF.

The chain is built from TRBV27 and TRBJ2-1; 8 positions agree with TRBD2. This CDR3 has 18 amino acids. Germline-derived CDR1 and CDR2 are MNHEY and SMNVEV (reference sequence). J gave up 1 base and V 5 bases, and 13 bases lay outside the gene matches. The DNA of the CDR3 is TGTGCCAGCAGTCCCCTCCGACTAGCGCCAAGTTCCTACAATGAGCAGTTCTTC. Protein sequence: CASSPLRLAPSSYNEQFF.

The J gene is TRBJ2-2, the V gene TRBV11-3; the D is unclear. With 3 bases removed from V and 1 base from J, the gap between germline ends came to 6 bases. This CDR3 is built from 14 residues. Germline loops: CDR1 SGHNT, CDR2 YENEEA. CDR3 sequence reads: CASSFPGNTGELFF. The CDR3 coding sequence is TGTGCCAGCAGCTTCCCGGGGAACACCGGGGAGCTGTTTTTT.

The genes are TRBV2 and TRBJ2-3, with D possibly being TRBD1 or TRBD2 (5 bases each). This CDR3 has 13 amino acids. Germline V gene sequence: CDR1 SNHLY, CDR2 FYNNEI. Deletions cut 6 bases from V and 3 bases from J, with 10 bases between. The CDR3 nucleotides read TGTGCCAGCAGGGACGAGGGGACAGATACGCAGTATTTT. Encoded protein: CASRDEGTDTQYF.

The chain joins TRBV28 to TRBJ2-6, with no clear D. CDR3 length equals 16 residues. CDR1 MDHEN and CDR2 SYDVKM come from the germline V gene. Trimming stripped 2 bases from V and 0 bases from J, with 8 bases between. CDR3 in DNA: TGTGCCAGCAGTTTAGTAGAGATCTCTGGGGCCAACGTCCTGACTTTC. It translates to CASSLVEISGANVLTF.

The gene calls are TRBV6-5 and TRBJ2-7; D might be TRBD1 (6 bases). Per germline, CDR1 MNHEY and CDR2 SVGAGI. V was shortened by 4 bases and J by 10 bases, with 20 bases between the two germline ends. The CDR3 loop spans 14 amino acids. The CDR3 DNA reads TGTGCCAGCAGTTCAAATCCGGGACAAGAAGTCCAGTACTTC. Protein: CASSSNPGQEVQYF.

The CDR3 is CASSLGQGALSWPQHF. Written as DNA, the CDR3 is TGTGCCAGCAGTTTAGGACAGGGCGCCCTATCTTGGCCCCAGCATTTT. J is TRBJ1-5 and V is TRBV28, with TRBD1 identical over 8 bases. V gave up 2 bases and J gave up 9 bases; unmatched junction bases: 12. Germline lookup yields CDR1 MDHEN and CDR2 SYDVKM. The CDR3 is made up of 16 amino acids. The full variable domain, rest sourced from reference TRBV28 and TRBJ1-5, is DVKVTQSSRYLVKRTGEKVFLECVQDMDHENMFWYRQDPGLGLRLIYFSYDVKMKEKGDIPEGYSVSREKKERFSLILESASTNQTSMYLCASSLGQGALSWPQHFGDGTRLSIL.

The chain employs TRBV28 and TRBJ2-2, with no clear D. CDR1 and CDR2 from the germline V gene are MDHEN and SYDVKM. The V end was cut by 7 bases, the J end by 6 bases, with 6 bases between. The CDR3 sequence is 11 residues long. The CDR3 coding sequence is TGTGCCAGCAATGGGCCCGGGGAGCTGTTTTTT. It encodes CASNGPGELFF.

The chain combines TRBV18 with TRBJ2-7; 13 bases are a match to TRBD2. J was trimmed by 3 bases and V by 3 bases; bases with no gene match: 14. CDR1 and CDR2 from the germline V gene are KGHSH and LQKENI. The CDR3 spans 19 residues. The CDR3 here is CASSPGPGLAGKGFYEQYF. The CDR3 nucleotides read TGTGCCAGCTCACCCGGACCGGGACTAGCGGGAAAAGGGTTCTACGAGCAGTACTTC.